The entry below gives a single T cell receptor (beta chain) sequence along with its context. The antigen is undetermined. These data are taken from a study of shared clonotypes between healthy human individuals. Study details: Used for every donor were three CD4 naive, three CD4 memory, two CD8 naive and one CD8 memory plate. Study-wide results and limits: Across a handful of donors, naive CD4 shared roughly 5%, naive CD8 around 4%, memory CD4 roughly 2.4%, memory CD8 0.4% to 0.5%.

CD8 cells regarded as naive lacked CD45RO, were positively chosen for CCR7, and omitted terminally differentiated effector memory CD45RA+ cells. The CDR3 loop spans 15 amino acids. Germline values: CDR1 SGHVS, CDR2 FNYEAQ. V gave up 3 bases and J gave up 5 bases; unmatched junction bases: 3. Produced via immunoSEQ multiplex PCR; TCRdb's table is partial and in-frame only. The table shows roughly 650,000 clones, with 96% occurring only once. Sequenced: naive CD8+ T cells sorted from blood. The rearrangement joins TRBV7-6 to TRBJ2-2; TRBD2 matches at 10 bases. This sequence originates from a woman in her twenties or thirties in good health. Here the CDR3 DNA reads TGTGCCAGCAGCTTTCCAGCGGGAGGGACCGGGGAGCTGTTTTTT. As protein: CASSFPAGGTGELFF.